This T cell receptor (beta chain) was identified in a study of blood T cell repertoires in COVID-19 (dated by TCRdb to about 2020). For the study in its entirety: Samples covering the acute and convalescent phases of COVID-19 were provided by collaborators in the United States, Italy and Spain. Subjects who had been exposed to COVID-19, were actively infected with it, or had recovered from it provided the deeply sampled blood TCRbeta repertoires that made up the dataset. Samples were obtained from the ongoing ImmuneRACE study (first 160 participants) and from approximately 1,200 subjects provided by 6 global collaborators. Nearly every sample came with metadata listing a de-identified subject ID, COVID-19 status, age in years and sex. The repertoires were released in a freely available public database meant as a resource for research on the immune response to SARS-CoV-2. The prospective study material was composed of cDNA or gDNA derived from T cells, B-cell-depleted T cells, or PBMCs. Where available, HLA class I and class II types were taken from metadata supplied by the sample provider and were not determined by assay-based typing. Overall results and qualifications from the work: How much clinical and demographic metadata was included differed by source and by participant, and the metadata was provided uncurated.

The collaborating institutions used their own protocols to collect whole blood in K2EDTA tubes. For TCRbeta analysis, collaborator samples were shipped as frozen whole blood, as isolated PBMCs, or as DNA extracted from either sample type. On this clone itself: Its specific antigen is unknown. Base-call qualities are not available, and no considerably larger clone is one nucleotide away.

TCRbeta CDR3 regions were amplified from genomic DNA by means of the immunoSEQ Assay, a bias-controlled multiplex PCR. The paper's data handling went like this. Nucleated cell counts per sample were estimated from amplification of reference gene primers within the assay. To quantify the absolute abundance of each unique TCRbeta CDR3 rearrangement, sequence reads were collapsed and filtered. For each sample, productive Simpson clonality was calculated as the square root of Simpson's diversity index over productive rearrangements. As stored in TCRdb, this immuneACCESS dataset retains in-frame rearrangements with V and J assigned. A fraction of the clones does not appear; measured against another copy, unresolved V genes explain less than half of the discrepancy, and the remainder lacks a known reason. From that table come the V and J calls and clone size; the DNA was used to work out D and trimming. In this sample the table shows 200,000 to 250,000 clones, approximately 82% of which occur a single time. The ten largest clones add up to 1.9% of the sample.

The germline V gene provides CDR1 SGHTS and CDR2 YDEGEE. Relative to germline, V is 2 bases shorter and J is 4 bases shorter, with 21 bases between their ends. The CDR3, cysteine through phenylalanine, is 17 amino acids long. Here the CDR3 DNA is all that survives: 51 bases in frame from base 1. The TCR sequence derives from a woman older than 75 with acute or convalescent COVID-19. This receptor chain uses TRBV5-8 and TRBJ1-1, with the identity of the D gene unclear. Material: peripheral blood. The nucleotide sequence reads as follows: TGTGCCAGCAGCTTTCGAACCTACCAAAAGATGTTCACTGAAGCTTTCTTT. The translation is CASSFRTYQKMFTEAFF.